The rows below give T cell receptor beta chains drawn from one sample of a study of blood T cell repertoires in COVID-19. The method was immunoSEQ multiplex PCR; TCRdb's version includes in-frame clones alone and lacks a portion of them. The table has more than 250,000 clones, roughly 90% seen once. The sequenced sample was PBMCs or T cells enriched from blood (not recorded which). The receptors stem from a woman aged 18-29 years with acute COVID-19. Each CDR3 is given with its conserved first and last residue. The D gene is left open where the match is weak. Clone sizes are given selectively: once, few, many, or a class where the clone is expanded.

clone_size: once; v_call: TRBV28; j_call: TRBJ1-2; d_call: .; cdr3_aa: CASSPGGRENYGYTF; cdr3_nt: TGTGCCAGCAGTCCGGGGGGCAGGGAAAACTATGGCTACACCTTC
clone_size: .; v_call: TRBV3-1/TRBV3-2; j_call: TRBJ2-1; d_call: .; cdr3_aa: CASSQDLVPFSEQFF; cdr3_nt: TGTGCCAGCAGCCAAGATTTAGTCCCCTTCTCCGAGCAGTTCTTC
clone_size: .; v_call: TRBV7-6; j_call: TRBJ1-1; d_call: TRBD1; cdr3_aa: CASSFGTAHNTEAFF; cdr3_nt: TGTGCCAGCAGCTTCGGGACAGCGCACAACACTGAAGCTTTCTTT
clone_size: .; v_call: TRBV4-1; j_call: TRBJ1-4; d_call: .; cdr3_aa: CASSQLPGLQNEKLFF; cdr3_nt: TGCGCCAGCAGCCAATTGCCCGGACTTCAGAATGAAAAACTGTTTTTT
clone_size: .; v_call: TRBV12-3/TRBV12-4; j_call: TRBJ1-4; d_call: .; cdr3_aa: CASATPGEKLFF; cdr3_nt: TGTGCCAGCGCCACTCCGGGGGAAAAACTGTTTTTT
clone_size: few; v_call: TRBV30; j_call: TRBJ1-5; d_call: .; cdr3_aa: CAWSVEAQPQHF; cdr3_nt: TGTGCCTGGAGTGTAGAGGCTCAGCCCCAGCATTTT
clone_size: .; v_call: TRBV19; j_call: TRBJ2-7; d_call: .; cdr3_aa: CASSPQGHEQYF; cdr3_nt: TGTGCCAGTAGCCCTCAGGGCCACGAGCAGTACTTC
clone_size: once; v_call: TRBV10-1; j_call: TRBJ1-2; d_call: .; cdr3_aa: CASRTGRGYGYTF; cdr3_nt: TGCGCCAGCAGAACAGGGCGCGGCTATGGCTACACCTTC
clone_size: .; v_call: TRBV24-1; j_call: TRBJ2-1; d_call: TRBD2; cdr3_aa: CATSDTGTSGSHEQFF; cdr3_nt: TGTGCCACCAGTGATACCGGGACTAGCGGGAGTCATGAGCAGTTCTTC
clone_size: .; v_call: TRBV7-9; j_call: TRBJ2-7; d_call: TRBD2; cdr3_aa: CASSSSGRDLYEQYF; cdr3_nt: TGTGCCAGCAGCTCTAGCGGGAGGGACCTCTACGAGCAGTACTTC
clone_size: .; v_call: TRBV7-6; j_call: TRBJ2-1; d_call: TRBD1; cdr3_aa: CASSLEGTASYNEQFF; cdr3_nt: TGTGCCAGCAGCTTAGAGGGGACAGCCTCCTACAATGAGCAGTTCTTC
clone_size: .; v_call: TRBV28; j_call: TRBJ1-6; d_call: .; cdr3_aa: CASSLLQGRANSPLHF; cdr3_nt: TGTGCCAGCAGTTTATTGCAGGGAAGGGCTAATTCACCCCTCCACTTT
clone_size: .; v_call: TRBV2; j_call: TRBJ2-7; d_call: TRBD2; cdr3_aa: CASIAGVVEQYF; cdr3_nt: TGTGCCAGCATCGCGGGAGTCGTCGAGCAGTACTTC
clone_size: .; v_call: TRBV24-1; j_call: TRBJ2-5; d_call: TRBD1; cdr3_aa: CATSDLYSSGTGTPRETQYF; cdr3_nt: TGTGCCACCAGTGATTTGTATTCCTCGGGGACAGGTACCCCCCGAGAGACCCAGTACTTC
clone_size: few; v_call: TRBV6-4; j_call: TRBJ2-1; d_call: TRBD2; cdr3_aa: CASSEGLAGGNEQFF; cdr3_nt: TGTGCCAGCAGTGAGGGACTAGCGGGAGGGAATGAGCAGTTCTTC
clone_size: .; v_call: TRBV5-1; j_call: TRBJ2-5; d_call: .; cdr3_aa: CASSLQTGSPETQYF; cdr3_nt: TGCGCCAGCAGCCTTCAGACAGGTAGCCCAGAGACCCAGTACTTC
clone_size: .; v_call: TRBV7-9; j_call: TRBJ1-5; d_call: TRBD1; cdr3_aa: CASSSTGGGAPQHF; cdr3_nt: TGTGCCAGCAGCTCGACAGGGGGGGGTGCGCCCCAGCATTTT
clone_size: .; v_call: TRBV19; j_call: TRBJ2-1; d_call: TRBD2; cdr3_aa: CASSIMLWREEFF; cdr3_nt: TGTGCCAGTAGTATAATGTTGTGGCGGGAGGAATTCTTC
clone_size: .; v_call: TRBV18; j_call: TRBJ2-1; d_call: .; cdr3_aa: CASSRRRVESSYNEQFF; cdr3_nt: TGTGCCAGCTCAAGAAGGAGGGTCGAAAGCTCCTACAATGAGCAGTTCTTC
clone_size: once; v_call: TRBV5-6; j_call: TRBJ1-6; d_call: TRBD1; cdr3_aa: CASSLWRSRDRGGNSPLHF; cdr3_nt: TGTGCCAGCAGCTTGTGGAGATCGCGGGACAGGGGTGGTAATTCACCCCTCCACTTT
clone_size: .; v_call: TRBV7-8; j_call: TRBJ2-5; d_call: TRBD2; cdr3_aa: CASSLRLAPQETQYF; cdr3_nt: TGTGCCAGCAGCCTCCGACTAGCGCCGCAAGAGACCCAGTACTTC
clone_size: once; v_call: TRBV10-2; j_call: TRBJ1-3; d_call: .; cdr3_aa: CASSGILQVLSGNTIYF; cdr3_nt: TGCGCCAGCAGTGGTATCTTACAGGTCCTCTCTGGAAACACCATATATTTT
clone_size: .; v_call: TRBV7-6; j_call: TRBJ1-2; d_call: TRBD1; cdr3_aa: CASSSRPGTGHYGYTF; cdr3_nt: TGTGCCAGCAGCTCGCGACCCGGGACAGGGCACTATGGCTACACCTTC
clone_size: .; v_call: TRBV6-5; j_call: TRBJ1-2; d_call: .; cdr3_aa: CASSFTGAEGYTF; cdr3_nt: TGTGCCAGCAGTTTTACGGGAGCGGAGGGCTACACCTTC